This T cell receptor beta chain was sequenced in a study of siplizumab effects on memory and regulatory T cells. Trimming cost V 1 base and J 6 bases, with 18 bases left between them. The CDR3 totals 16 residues. The germline V gene has CDR1 SGHAT and CDR2 FQDESV (reference sequence). Sequenced by immunoSEQ multiplex PCR; TCRdb stores in-frame clones only, minus some. Found here are approximately 82,000 clones, around 90% of them singletons; the top ten hold less than 2%. The clonotype was recovered from a human donor in good health. Sequencing input: Tregs sorted from blood. This sequence joins TRBV11-1 and TRBJ1-1; D is uncertain. The CDR3 region has the DNA TGTGCCAGCAGCTTAGATCCCTCCGGTCAAGGCGCTGAAGCTTTCTTT. Protein product: CASSLDPSGQGAEAFF.